Each of the 25 T cell receptor beta chains below was sequenced from the same sample in a study of OX40 agonist ivuxolimab in advanced cancers. The data were produced by immunoSEQ multiplex PCR, yet TCRdb's version contains in-frame clones alone and is incomplete. The sample holds tens of thousands of clones, roughly 90% seen once. Sequencing used CD4+ or CD8+ T cells sorted from blood, obtained in a trial of the OX40 agonist ivuxolimab. The receptor source for this set is an adult with an advanced solid tumor such as melanoma, head and neck, liver or kidney cancer.

The chain links TRBV6-1 to TRBJ1-2; D is ambiguous. The CDR3 runs 14 residues. The V gene's germline CDR1 is MNHNS and CDR2 SASEGT. V shed 1 base and J shed 6 bases, with 12 bases lying between them. The CDR3 DNA reads as TGTGCCAGCAGTGAAGAGGCCAAACCCAATGGCTACACCTTC. It translates to CASSEEAKPNGYTF.

This clone was seen only once. The rearrangement uses TRBV18 and TRBJ2-7, with 9 bases fitting TRBD1. The J segment lost 4 bases and the V segment lost 0 bases, leaving 1 base of the junction unmatched. CDR1 and CDR2 from the germline V gene are KGHSH and LQKENI. The length of the CDR3 is 14 residues. The CDR3 here is CASSPPDRGYEQYF. The CDR3 region has the DNA TGTGCCAGCTCACCACCCGACAGGGGGTACGAGCAGTACTTC.

The CDR3 spells CASRGQNGYTF. The CDR3 DNA follows: TGTGCCAGCCGTGGGCAGAACGGCTACACCTTC. V usage is TRBV7-7 and J usage is TRBJ1-2; D not certain. The CDR3 has 11 amino acids. Per the germline V gene, CDR1 is SSHAT and CDR2 is FNYEAQ (reference sequence). V gave up 8 bases and J gave up 8 bases, with 12 bases separating them.

By share, this clone counts as medium-sized. The chain joins TRBV19 to TRBJ2-7; 7 bases map to TRBD2. The CDR3 length is 13 residues. The junction had 3 bases not matched to a gene; V was cut back by 2 bases and J by 5 bases. Germline CDR1 and CDR2: LNHDA and SQIVND (reference sequence). CDR3 in DNA: TGTGCCAGTAGTATACGGGGGGACCACGAGCAGTACTTC. Protein: CASSIRGDHEQYF.

The chain couples TRBV30 to TRBJ1-4; TRBD1 matches 9 bases. CDR1 GTSNPN and CDR2 SVGIG come from the germline V gene (reference sequence). The V segment lost 0 bases and the J segment 8 bases; nucleotides outside the gene matches: 10. The CDR3 is 16 residues long. The CDR3 bases are TGTGCCTGGAGTGTGACCGGGACAGGGATTAGAGAAAAACTGTTTTTT. It translates to CAWSVTGTGIREKLFF.

The rearrangement joins TRBV28 to TRBJ2-7; D may match TRBD1 or TRBD2 (5 bases each). Trimming took off 6 bases at V and 0 bases at J, with 15 bases between the two ends. This CDR3 has 15 residues. Germline V gene lookup returns CDR1 MDHEN and CDR2 SYDVKM. This CDR3 is CASSSGAESSYEQYF. For the CDR3, the DNA is TGTGCCAGCAGCTCCGGGGCCGAGAGCTCCTACGAGCAGTACTTC.

This chain links TRBV5-8 with TRBJ2-7; D remains unclear. V dropped 0 bases and J dropped 4 bases, with 2 bases sitting between them. Germline CDR1 SGHTS, CDR2 YDEGEE. This CDR3 contains 11 residues. In nucleotides, the CDR3 is TGTGCCAGCAGCTTGGAGTACGAGCAGTACTTC. This translates into CASSLEYEQYF.

The rearrangement uses TRBV7-3 and TRBJ2-3, with 7 bases lining up with TRBD2. Looked up from germline, CDR1 is SGHTA and CDR2 is FQGTGA. The CDR3 is 15 amino acids. V dropped 3 bases and J dropped 6; count of bases not matched to a gene: 9. Here the CDR3 DNA reads TGTGCCAGCAGCTTTTTCAAAGCGGGGCCCGATACGCAGTATTTT. Translating gives CASSFFKAGPDTQYF.

The rearrangement joins TRBV7-2 to TRBJ2-1; D remains ambiguous. V lost 1 base, J lost 3 bases, and 10 bases lay in between. The CDR3 totals 15 residues. Germline V gene lookup returns CDR1 SGHTA and CDR2 FQGNSA. CDR3 nucleotides: TGTGCCAGCAGCTTAGTTGGCGAGGTCTACAATGAGCAGTTCTTC. Amino acid sequence: CASSLVGEVYNEQFF.

CDR3 nucleotide sequence: TGTGCCAGCGGGACACCCAGCAATCAGCCCCAGCATTTT. Translating it yields CASGTPSNQPQHF. V usage is TRBV27 and J usage is TRBJ1-5; D is perhaps TRBD1 (6 bases). The CDR3 has 13 amino acids. Trimming shortened V by 8 bases and J by 1 base, and 9 bases separated the two germline ends. Germline V gene data show CDR1 as MNHEY and CDR2 as SMNVEV (reference sequence).

V gene TRBV10-1 combines with J gene TRBJ2-2; D remains ambiguous. Germline CDR1 and CDR2: WNHNN and SYGVQD (reference sequence). This CDR3 contains 11 residues. Trimming removed 4 bases at V and 7 bases at J, with 4 bases between. CDR3 residues: CASSGNGELFF. The CDR3 region has the DNA TGCGCCAGCAGTGGCAACGGGGAGCTGTTTTTT.

CDR3 in DNA: TGTGCCAGCAGCTTGAGTAGCTCGGGGGAGACCCAGTACTTC. Protein sequence: CASSLSSSGETQYF. J is TRBJ2-5 and V is TRBV11-1; tentatively, D is TRBD2 (5 bases). The V gene lost 3 bases and the J gene lost 5 bases, with 13 bases spanning the gap. CDR3 size: 14 residues. Germline V gene sequence: CDR1 SGHAT, CDR2 FQDESV (reference sequence).

The rearrangement uses TRBV5-6 and TRBJ1-5; 7 positions agree with TRBD1. V shed 5 bases and J 0 bases; nucleotides not matched to a gene: 5. This CDR3 spans 15 amino acids. Germline V gene sequence: CDR1 SGHDT, CDR2 YYEEEE. CDR3 residues: CASRRQGISNQPQHF. DNA for the CDR3: TGTGCCAGCAGGAGACAGGGAATTAGCAATCAGCCCCAGCATTTT.

The V gene is TRBV11-3, the J gene TRBJ2-7, with 10 bases matching TRBD2. Germline lookup yields CDR1 SGHNT and CDR2 YENEEA. The CDR3 is 14 residues long. The V segment lost 7 bases and the J segment 3 bases; nucleotides outside the gene matches: 6. The CDR3 spells CASTERGGDYEQYF. The CDR3 DNA follows: TGTGCCAGCACCGAGCGGGGGGGGGACTACGAGCAGTACTTC.

J is TRBJ2-5 and V is TRBV11-2; D gene ambiguous. The CDR3 is made up of 11 amino acids. V lost 1 base to trimming and J lost 7 bases, with 4 bases between them. From germline, CDR1 is SGHAT and CDR2 FQNNGV. In nucleotides, the CDR3 is TGTGCCAGCAGCTTAGGAGGGACCCAGTACTTC. Encoded protein: CASSLGGTQYF.

In its sample, this clone was seen a few times. CDR3 residues: CASSKGREQYF. The CDR3 coding sequence is TGTGCCAGCAGCAAGGGGCGGGAGCAGTACTTC. The rearrangement joins TRBV25-1 to TRBJ2-7; D may be TRBD1 (5 bases). The V gene's germline CDR1 is MGHDK and CDR2 SYGVNS. The V end lost 6 bases, the J end lost 7 bases, and 10 bases lay between the germline ends. The CDR3 contains 11 residues.

The V and J genes are TRBV5-1 and TRBJ1-2; 8 positions match TRBD1. Looked up from germline, CDR1 is SGHRS and CDR2 is YFSETQ. With 2 bases clipped from V and 7 bases from J, the junction kept 1 base outside the gene matches. The CDR3 runs to 12 residues. The CDR3 nucleotides are TGCGCCAGCAGCTTCGACAGGGGTGGCTACACCTTC. The encoded protein is CASSFDRGGYTF.

Details on this clone: An end of the junction differs from the germline gene, which may be a read error. The chain uses TRBV7-8 and TRBJ2-3; 11 bases align to TRBD2. The CDR3 loop spans 15 amino acids. Germline V gene lookup returns CDR1 SGHVS and CDR2 FQNEAQ. Here the CDR3 DNA reads TGTGCCAGCAGCGTAGCGGGGGGGGACACAGATACGCAGTATTTT. Encoded protein: CASSVAGGDTDTQYF.

The chain joins TRBV7-2 to TRBJ2-3; D is uncertain. V lost 5 bases and J lost 2, with 14 bases in between. This CDR3 spans 15 amino acids. Germline assignment: CDR1 SGHTA and CDR2 FQGNSA. Here the CDR3 DNA reads TGTGCCAGCAGCCGACATATTCAATACACAGATACGCAGTATTTT. Translation gives CASSRHIQYTDTQYF.

A few counts support this clone. The rearrangement links TRBV6-5 to TRBJ2-2; D not resolved. The CDR3 loop spans 14 amino acids. V was trimmed by 6 bases and J by 2 bases, leaving 10 bases between them. CDR1 and CDR2 (germline): MNHEY, SVGAGI. The CDR3: CASRLGSNTGELFF. The CDR3 DNA is TGTGCCAGCAGGTTGGGCAGCAACACCGGGGAGCTGTTTTTT.

This clone occurred once. V is TRBV28 and J is TRBJ2-7; weak D call: TRBD2 (5 bases). The CDR3 covers 14 residues. The germline V gene has CDR1 MDHEN and CDR2 SYDVKM. The germline V and J ends were trimmed by 4 bases and 5 bases, with 15 bases remaining between them. This chain's CDR3 is CASSSPSGSNEQYF. Written as DNA, the CDR3 is TGTGCCAGCAGTTCCCCCAGCGGATCAAACGAGCAGTACTTC. The complete variable domain, with remaining parts taken from reference TRBV28 and TRBJ2-7, reads DVKVTQSSRYLVKRTGEKVFLECVQDMDHENMFWYRQDPGLGLRLIYFSYDVKMKEKGDIPEGYSVSREKKERFSLILESASTNQTSMYLCASSSPSGSNEQYFGPGTRLTVT.

The rearrangement joins TRBV27 to TRBJ1-6; TRBD1 matches at 7 bases. The CDR3 is 17 amino acids. J was trimmed by 6 bases and V by 6 bases; bases with no gene match: 14. CDR1 and CDR2 (germline): MNHEY, SMNVEV (reference sequence). The CDR3 region has the DNA TGTGCCAGCAGCTTACTCTGGGACAGAATACTTAATTCACCCCTCCACTTT. Its translation is CASSLLWDRILNSPLHF.

This clone was recorded only once. The chain is built from TRBV6-6 and TRBJ2-7; TRBD1 matches 8 bases. The CDR3 has 13 amino acids. CDR1 is MNHNY, CDR2 SVGAGI, per germline (reference sequence). J gave up 9 bases and V 0 bases, and 4 bases lay outside the gene matches. This chain's CDR3 is CASSYSTGVVQYF. The DNA of the CDR3 is TGTGCCAGCAGTTACTCGACAGGGGTGGTGCAGTACTTC.

This chain uses TRBV19 with TRBJ2-3, with 9 bases lining up with TRBD2. Germline-derived CDR1 and CDR2 are LNHDA and SQIVND (reference sequence). The CDR3 has 17 residues. V lost 6 bases, J lost 3 bases, and 13 bases stayed unmatched. DNA for the CDR3: TGTGCCAGTAGCCACAGTGGGCTAGCGGGACGAACAGATACGCAGTATTTT. Translated, it gives CASSHSGLAGRTDTQYF.

This sequence joins TRBV5-1 and TRBJ1-3; D is uncertain. The V gene's germline CDR1 is SGHRS and CDR2 YFSETQ. This CDR3 has 15 residues. The V gene lost 0 bases and the J gene lost 0 bases, with 7 bases spanning the gap. This CDR3 reads CASSLEGYSGNTIYF. In nucleotides, the CDR3 is TGCGCCAGCAGCTTGGAGGGCTACTCTGGAAACACCATATATTTT.